The sequence of this T cell receptor beta chain was determined in a study of blood T cells in healthy people across ages. Findings of the study overall: Calculation of diversity from one million T cells yielded estimates considered to be underestimates.

Of note for this clonotype: The antigen is undetermined.

Next came a second PCR, run for about 6 to 11 cycles, which used a sample-barcoded 5' primer along with a J-beta primer mix. TCRdb re-analysed the 5' RACE reads in MiXCR, keeping a single row per CDR3 protein. This table holds 600,000 to 800,000 distinct CDR3 sequences, under 65% found once. CDR1 DFQATT and CDR2 SNEGSKA come from the germline V gene (reference sequence). CDR3 length: 15 residues. The ends were cut back, 2 bases at V and 0 bases at J, with 8 bases in the middle. The rearrangement links TRBV20-1 to TRBJ2-6; tentative D call: TRBD1 (5 bases). The sample comprised blood. The sequence was collected from an elderly woman in good health. CDR3 sequence: CSARRDSSGANVLTF. In DNA form, the CDR3 reads TGCAGTGCTAGAAGAGACAGCTCTGGGGCCAACGTCCTGACTTTC.